This is a list of T cell receptor beta chains from one sample in a study of post-analysis software for immune sequencing data. TCRdb reprocessed the PCR reads via MiXCR and lists one record per CDR3 protein. This table holds about 820,000 distinct CDR3 sequences, around 53% found once. The sequencing input was blood. Receptor source: a girl aged 5 to 17 with multiple sclerosis. CDR3s include the opening cysteine and the closing phenylalanine or tryptophan. Each record gives: D gene, J gene, clone size, V gene, CDR3 DNA, CDR3 protein. A D gene is named only where the DNA matches it firmly. Size tells how often a clone was seen (once, few, many) or the class of an expanded clone, and some rows leave it out.

.,TRBJ1-1,few,TRBV24-1,TGTGCCACCAGTGACAGGCTGAGTGGTGAAGCTTTCTTT,CATSDRLSGEAFF
.,TRBJ2-5,.,TRBV7-9,TGTGCCAGCAGCTTAATACCCTTAACAGGGAACCAAGAGACCCAGTACTTC,CASSLIPLTGNQETQYF
TRBD2,TRBJ2-7,.,TRBV12-3/TRBV12-4,TGTGCCAGCAGTTTTGGACTAGCGGGACCGCAATCGTACGAGCAGTACTTC,CASSFGLAGPQSYEQYF
.,TRBJ2-1,.,TRBV7-9,TGTGCCAGCAGATTTATAGAGGCCTACAATGAGCAGTTCTTC,CASRFIEAYNEQFF
.,TRBJ2-5,.,TRBV5-1,TGTGCCAGCAGCTTATCAGGTCCGGAGACCCAGTACTTC,CASSLSGPETQYF
.,TRBJ2-7,.,TRBV12-3/TRBV12-4,TGTGCCAGCACAGACGAGCAGTACTTC,CASTDEQYF
TRBD1,TRBJ2-7,.,TRBV12-3/TRBV12-4,TGTGCCGGCAGCAACAGGGGCGGCTACGAGCAGTACTTC,CAGSNRGGYEQYF
TRBD2,TRBJ2-7,once,TRBV12-3/TRBV12-4,TGTGCCAGCACCCTCGGGACTAGCGGATTCTACGAGCAGTACTTC,CASTLGTSGFYEQYF
TRBD2,TRBJ2-7,.,TRBV7-8,TGTGCCAGCAGCTTAGTCCCTGTCGGGAGGGCCTTGTACGAGCAGTACTTC,CASSLVPVGRALYEQYF
.,TRBJ2-1,.,TRBV5-1,TGCGCCAGCAGCTGGGCAGTTGCCCGGGATTACAATGAGCAGTTCTTC,CASSWAVARDYNEQFF